This T cell receptor (beta chain) originates from a study of graft-versus-host responses after intestinal transplantation. Germline V gene lookup returns CDR1 SGHTA and CDR2 FQGNSA. This CDR3 comprises 15 residues. The J segment lost 3 bases and the V segment lost 5 bases, leaving 9 bases of the junction unmatched. A few counts support this clone. Its antigen is unidentified. The table came from immunoSEQ multiplex PCR; TCRdb's copy has only in-frame clones and leaves some out. Of over 85,000 clones in the sample, about 95% were seen once. Material: unstimulated CD4+ T cells sorted from spleen or lymph node cells, obtained before transplant. V gene TRBV7-2 combines with J gene TRBJ1-2, with 7 bases that match TRBD1. This sequence originates from a human donor who was the organ donor for an intestinal transplant. In nucleotides, the CDR3 is TGTGCCAGCAGCCACAGACAGGGACGGGACTATGGCTACACCTTC. This gives the protein CASSHRQGRDYGYTF.